These 31 T cell receptor beta chains were sequenced from one sample in a study of cytomegalovirus exposure and HLA in healthy donors. Libraries were prepared by immunoSEQ multiplex PCR; TCRdb keeps only in-frame clonotypes and omits some of them. The table records 160,000 or so clones, roughly 80% of them present only once. Specimen: PBMCs. These receptors were taken from a young man in good health and CMV-seropositive.

This sequence joins TRBV28 and TRBJ2-1; TRBD2 matches 7 bases. The CDR3 contains 17 residues. Germline assignment: CDR1 MDHEN and CDR2 SYDVKM. V shed 6 bases and J 1 base; nucleotides not matched to a gene: 12. The CDR3 is CASRGVPGAGSYNEQFF. The CDR3, as DNA: TGTGCCAGCAGAGGAGTCCCAGGAGCGGGATCCTACAATGAGCAGTTCTTC.

The chain joins TRBV11-2 to TRBJ2-1, with 10 bases aligning to TRBD2. The CDR3 has 19 residues. Unmatched junction bases numbered 18, after V lost 1 base and J lost 9 bases. Germline-derived CDR1 and CDR2 are SGHAT and FQNNGV. The CDR3 DNA reads as TGTGCCAGCAGCTTAGTTGGGTGGGATACTAGCGGGATTTTTCGTGAGCAGTTCTTC. As protein: CASSLVGWDTSGIFREQFF.

The CDR3 region has the DNA TGTGCCAGTAGTATAGCGGGGGGGTACCCCGGGAGAAGGGGAGATACGCAGTATTTT. It specifies CASSIAGGYPGRRGDTQYF. The V and J genes are TRBV19 and TRBJ2-3; 8 bases align to TRBD2. With 1 base clipped from V and 5 bases from J, the junction kept 17 bases outside the gene matches. Germline CDR1 reads LNHDA; CDR2 reads SQIVND (reference sequence). This CDR3 has 19 amino acids.

This clone was counted between two and nine times. The rearrangement links TRBV6-5 to TRBJ2-7, with 7 nucleotides matching TRBD2. This CDR3 is 15 amino acids long. With V trimmed by 6 bases and J by 0 bases, 8 bases remained unmatched. Germline CDR1 is MNHEY and CDR2 is SVGAGI. The chain's CDR3 is CASSPFGGSSYEQYF. The CDR3 region has the DNA TGTGCCAGCAGCCCATTCGGGGGGAGCTCCTACGAGCAGTACTTC.

This sequence joins TRBV6-1 and TRBJ1-2; possibly TRBD1 for D (5 bases). The V and J ends lost 6 bases and 7 bases respectively, with 12 bases between them. The CDR3 runs to 12 residues. Germline values: CDR1 MNHNS, CDR2 SASEGT. CDR3 loop: CASSTGDSGYTF. The DNA for the CDR3 is TGTGCCAGCAGCACGGGGGACTCTGGCTACACCTTC.

This clone was recorded a few times. V and J are TRBV29-1 and TRBJ1-2; 7 bases agree with TRBD1. The CDR3 consists of 14 residues. Per germline, CDR1 SQVTM and CDR2 ANQGSEA. Trimming at V came to 6 bases and at J to 3 bases, leaving 10 bases not matched to a gene. CDR3 sequence (DNA): TGCAGCGTGATAAAGGGACAGTCTGACTATGGCTACACCTTC. This codes for CSVIKGQSDYGYTF.

The chain carries TRBV19 and TRBJ1-1; possible D gene TRBD1, 5 bases. Trimming shortened V by 10 bases and J by 5 bases, and 23 bases separated the two germline ends. The CDR3 spans 15 residues. The germline V gene encodes CDR1 LNHDA and CDR2 SQIVND (reference sequence). CDR3 bases: TGTGCCACCGCAATGGGGACGGAGGGTTTGACTGAAGCTTTCTTT. Translation: CATAMGTEGLTEAFF.

The chain links TRBV5-4 to TRBJ2-1; TRBD2 aligns across 10 bases. V shed 1 base, J shed 6 bases, and the junction held 1 base outside the gene matches. The length of the CDR3 is 14 residues. The V gene's germline CDR1 is SGHNT and CDR2 YYREEE (reference sequence). CDR3 coding DNA: TGTGCCAGCAGCTTGAGCGGGAGGGGCAATGAGCAGTTCTTC. It specifies CASSLSGRGNEQFF.

The J gene is TRBJ2-3, the V gene TRBV11-2; weak D call: TRBD2 (7 bases). Trimming shortened V by 4 bases and J by 0 bases, and 11 bases separated the two germline ends. The V gene's germline CDR1 is SGHAT and CDR2 FQNNGV. CDR3 length: 15 residues. CDR3 bases: TGTGCCAGCAGCTGGGGGGGGGCTAGCACAGATACGCAGTATTTT. Translating it yields CASSWGGASTDTQYF.

This chain uses TRBV27 with TRBJ1-4; TRBD1 might be the D (6 bases). This CDR3 region has 14 residues. CDR1 is MNHEY, CDR2 SMNVEV, per germline (reference sequence). The V gene lost 2 bases and the J gene lost 6 bases, with 10 bases spanning the gap. CDR3 in DNA: TGTGCCAGCAGTTTAGACGCAGGGGATGAAAAACTGTTTTTT. Translated: CASSLDAGDEKLFF.

This clone has just one count. The chain couples TRBV5-1 to TRBJ2-7; no clear D. Trimming left V 2 bases short and J 7 bases short, with 22 bases between. The CDR3 runs to 16 residues. Germline-derived CDR1 and CDR2 are SGHRS and YFSETQ. The DNA of the CDR3 is TGCGCCAGCAGCTTCCTCGCGTGGCGGTACCCGTGGGAGCAGTACTTC. Its translation: CASSFLAWRYPWEQYF.

This clone was seen once. This chain links TRBV7-9 with TRBJ2-1; D is ambiguous. The germline V gene encodes CDR1 SEHNR and CDR2 FQNEAQ (reference sequence). Trimming took 7 bases from V and 5 from J, leaving 9 bases between them. This CDR3 spans 12 amino acids. The CDR3 loop is CASIFTDNEQFF. CDR3 nucleotides: TGTGCCAGCATATTCACAGACAATGAGCAGTTCTTC.

V gene TRBV5-4 combines with J gene TRBJ2-7; possible D gene TRBD2, 6 bases. With 3 bases removed from V and 0 bases from J, the gap between germline ends came to 16 bases. The germline V gene has CDR1 SGHNT and CDR2 YYREEE (reference sequence). The CDR3 runs to 16 residues. This chain's CDR3 is CASSWGVGGPSYEQYF. CDR3 bases: TGTGCCAGCAGCTGGGGGGTTGGGGGACCCTCCTACGAGCAGTACTTC.

The rearrangement joins TRBV5-4 to TRBJ2-2, with a tentative D call TRBD1 (6 bases). CDR1 and CDR2 (germline): SGHNT, YYREEE (reference sequence). The CDR3 length is 15 residues. Trimming pared 4 bases from V and 0 bases from J, leaving 10 bases between. The CDR3 protein is CASSPGQSNTGELFF. The CDR3 DNA reads as TGTGCCAGCAGCCCGGGACAATCGAACACCGGGGAGCTGTTTTTT.

The rearrangement uses TRBV15 and TRBJ1-3; 11 bases match TRBD1. CDR3 length equals 15 residues. Looked up from germline, CDR1 is LNHNV and CDR2 is YYDKDF (reference sequence). The V and J ends lost 3 bases and 4 bases, in that order; junction bases with no gene match: 2. The chain's CDR3 is CATSRDRGQGNTIYF. DNA for the CDR3: TGTGCCACCAGCAGGGACAGGGGGCAAGGAAACACCATATATTTT. The full variable domain, its missing parts supplied by reference TRBV15 and TRBJ1-3, is DAMVIQNPRYQVTQFGKPVTLSCSQTLNHNVMYWYQQKSSQAPKLLFHYYDKDFNNEADTPDNFQSRRPNTSFCFLDIRSPGLGDTAMYLCATSRDRGQGNTIYFGEGSWLTVV.

The chain carries TRBV23-1 and TRBJ1-3; the D is unclear. TRBV23-1 is designated an ORF whose function remains uncertain. CDR3 length: 20 residues. V gave up 1 base and J gave up 0 bases, with 22 bases separating them. The CDR3 DNA reads TGCGCCAGCAGTCAATGCAGATGCTCAACCCCTTCTAGCTCTGGAAACACCATATATTTT. It translates to CASSQCRCSTPSSSGNTIYF.

The gene calls are TRBV13 and TRBJ2-7; TRBD2 might be the D (6 bases). The ends were cut back, 0 bases at V and 6 bases at J, with 9 bases in the middle. CDR1 and CDR2 from the germline V gene are PRHDT and FYEKMQ (reference sequence). This CDR3 has 13 amino acids. CDR3 sequence (DNA): TGTGCCAGCAGCTTAGGCCGGGGGTTCGAGCAGTACTTC. Translation: CASSLGRGFEQYF.

The V call is TRBV19, the J call TRBJ1-5; D uncertain. Germline lookup yields CDR1 LNHDA and CDR2 SQIVND (reference sequence). The CDR3 length is 15 residues. Trimming cost V 3 bases and J 0 bases, with 9 bases left between them. The CDR3, as DNA: TGTGCCAGTAGTATGCTATTAAATAGCAATCAGCCCCAGCATTTT. It translates to CASSMLLNSNQPQHF.

The chain is built from TRBV7-2 and TRBJ1-6; no clear D. This CDR3 is built from 15 residues. The V end was cut by 7 bases, the J end by 4 bases, with 14 bases between. Germline loops: CDR1 SGHTA, CDR2 FQGNSA. The CDR3 coding sequence is TGTGCCAGCACCCTAGAGGCAGCATATAATTCACCCCTCCACTTT. The encoded protein is CASTLEAAYNSPLHF.

The V gene is TRBV7-3, the J gene TRBJ2-7, with D maybe TRBD1 (7 bases). Germline-derived CDR1 and CDR2 are SGHTA and FQGTGA. V gave up 2 bases and J gave up 5 bases, with 13 bases separating them. The CDR3 consists of 14 residues. The CDR3, as DNA: TGTGCCAGCAGCTTAGCAGGGGGAGGTAACGAGCAGTACTTC. Translating gives CASSLAGGGNEQYF.

V gene TRBV6-1 combines with J gene TRBJ1-5, with D maybe TRBD1 (5 bases). This CDR3 has 16 residues. The V end was cut by 3 bases, the J end by 0 bases, with 12 bases between. Germline-derived CDR1 and CDR2 are MNHNS and SASEGT. Written as DNA, the CDR3 is TGTGCCAGCAGTGACAGGGTGACATATAGCAATCAGCCCCAGCATTTT. Translation: CASSDRVTYSNQPQHF.

The rearrangement joins TRBV19 to TRBJ2-7; no clear D gene. Per germline, CDR1 LNHDA and CDR2 SQIVND (reference sequence). This CDR3 is built from 13 residues. V shed 1 base and J shed 3 bases, with 7 bases lying between them. The CDR3: CASSIGRNYEQYF. In nucleotides, the CDR3 is TGTGCCAGTAGTATAGGGAGAAACTACGAGCAGTACTTC.

The CDR3 is CASSYRGGREGEQFF. The DNA of the CDR3 is TGTGCCAGCAGTTACCGGGGCGGGAGGGAGGGTGAGCAGTTCTTC. The rearrangement uses TRBV6-5 and TRBJ2-1, with 9 positions matching TRBD2. The length of the CDR3 is 15 residues. Germline lookup yields CDR1 MNHEY and CDR2 SVGAGI. The V segment lost 2 bases and the J segment 9 bases; nucleotides outside the gene matches: 8.

The chain joins TRBV5-6 to TRBJ1-5, with D tentatively TRBD1 (5 bases). From germline, CDR1 is SGHDT and CDR2 YYEEEE. Between the trimmed V and J ends, which lost 4 bases and 11 bases, there was a span of 19 bases. This CDR3 is 14 amino acids long. The CDR3 loop reads CASSKGQGIRSQHF. The CDR3 DNA sequence: TGTGCCAGCAGCAAGGGGCAGGGAATTCGGTCCCAGCATTTT.

This clone was seen more than once but under ten times. This rearrangement joins TRBV5-1 to TRBJ1-6, with D tentatively TRBD1 (5 bases). This CDR3 has 14 residues. Germline-derived CDR1 and CDR2 are SGHRS and YFSETQ. Trimming shortened V by 5 bases and J by 8 bases, and 14 bases separated the two germline ends. The DNA of the CDR3 is TGCGCCAGCAGGATTACTTTAGGGGATTCACCCCTCCACTTT. This translates into CASRITLGDSPLHF.

J is TRBJ1-1 and V is TRBV7-9, with D unclear. The CDR3 covers 14 residues. Germline assignment: CDR1 SEHNR and CDR2 FQNEAQ (reference sequence). V was shortened by 1 base and J by 11 bases, with 17 bases between the two germline ends. CDR3 loop: CASSLGWQNLEAFF. In DNA, the CDR3 is TGTGCCAGCAGCTTAGGGTGGCAGAACTTGGAGGCTTTCTTT.

This clone was seen a single time. The chain has TRBV28 and TRBJ2-3; 8 bases map to TRBD2. J gave up 3 bases and V 8 bases, and 10 bases lay outside the gene matches. The CDR3 loop spans 15 amino acids. In germline, CDR1 is MDHEN, CDR2 SYDVKM. As DNA, the CDR3 is TGTGCCAGCGCTTATGGCGGGGGGCAGACAGATACGCAGTATTTT. This encodes CASAYGGGQTDTQYF.

The V and J genes are TRBV28 and TRBJ1-4; TRBD1 aligns across 11 bases. The V segment lost 3 bases and the J segment 8 bases; nucleotides outside the gene matches: 5. CDR3 length: 15 residues. Germline CDR1 and CDR2: MDHEN and SYDVKM. The DNA of the CDR3 is TGTGCCAGCAGTTTTTCGGGACAGGGGGAGGAAAAACTGTTTTTT. Encoded protein: CASSFSGQGEEKLFF. Supplemented by reference TRBV28 and TRBJ1-4, the full variable domain reads DVKVTQSSRYLVKRTGEKVFLECVQDMDHENMFWYRQDPGLGLRLIYFSYDVKMKEKGDIPEGYSVSREKKERFSLILESASTNQTSMYLCASSFSGQGEEKLFFGSGTQLSVL.

This clone has only one observation. The chain recombines TRBV10-3 with TRBJ2-1, with 9 positions matching TRBD1. The germline V gene encodes CDR1 ENHRY and CDR2 SYGVKD. V dropped 2 bases and J dropped 4; count of bases not matched to a gene: 9. The CDR3 runs to 17 residues. The CDR3 sequence is CAISEAWTGATYNEQFF. As DNA, the CDR3 is TGTGCCATCAGTGAGGCGTGGACAGGGGCAACATACAATGAGCAGTTCTTC.

A single count supports this clone. V usage is TRBV29-1 and J usage is TRBJ1-1; TRBD1 aligns across 9 bases. This CDR3 is built from 13 residues. In germline, CDR1 is SQVTM, CDR2 ANQGSEA. V shed 6 bases and J 4 bases; nucleotides not matched to a gene: 6. CDR3: CSVANRGLTEAFF. CDR3 DNA: TGCAGCGTCGCGAACAGGGGGCTCACTGAAGCTTTCTTT. The full variable domain, its missing parts supplied by reference TRBV29-1 and TRBJ1-1, is SAVISQKPSRDICQRGTSLTIQCQVDSQVTMMFWYRQQPGQSLTLIATANQGSEATYESGFVIDKFPISRPNLTFSTLTVSNMSPEDSSIYLCSVANRGLTEAFFGQGTRLTVV.

V and J are TRBV7-2 and TRBJ2-7; the D is unclear. This CDR3 has 13 residues. Trimming took off 5 bases at V and 0 bases at J, with 8 bases between the two ends. Germline CDR1 SGHTA, CDR2 FQGNSA. Here the CDR3 DNA reads TGTGCCAGCAGCCCCCCGGGCTCCTACGAGCAGTACTTC. It codes for CASSPPGSYEQYF.